Shown below are 11 T cell receptor beta chains from a single sample sequenced in a study of T cell clones after liver transplantation. Clones were read by immunoSEQ multiplex PCR, and TCRdb kept only the in-frame ones, dropping some. The repertoire holds tens of thousands of clones, with roughly three quarters as singletons. Sequenced material: CD4+ T cells from blood, taken at the 22-month timepoint. These receptors originate from a human patient who received a liver transplant. A share of the T cells may be of graft donor origin.

The V and J genes are TRBV18 and TRBJ1-1, with a tentative D call TRBD1 (6 bases). The CDR3 covers 14 residues. Trimming took 3 bases from V and 1 from J, leaving 9 bases between them. The germline V gene encodes CDR1 KGHSH and CDR2 LQKENI. CDR3: CASSPRGENTEAFF. DNA of the CDR3: TGTGCCAGCTCACCTAGGGGGGAGAACACTGAAGCTTTCTTT.

CDR3 residues: CASSGQGGREKLFF. CDR3 in DNA: TGTGCCAGCAGCGGACAAGGGGGCCGTGAAAAACTGTTTTTT. V usage is TRBV9 and J usage is TRBJ1-4; 7 nucleotides match TRBD1. Germline CDR1 is SGDLS and CDR2 is YYNGEE. The CDR3 spans 14 residues. J gave up 7 bases and V 3 bases, and 6 bases lay outside the gene matches.

CDR3 sequence: CASSPRQGSAFF. CDR3 DNA: TGTGCCAGCAGCCCCAGACAGGGTAGCGCTTTCTTT. The chain combines TRBV7-2 with TRBJ1-1; 7 nucleotides line up with TRBD1. This CDR3 contains 12 residues. Looked up from germline, CDR1 is SGHTA and CDR2 is FQGNSA. Germline trimming cut 5 bases from V and 11 bases from J; bases unmatched to any gene: 8.

The genes are TRBV11-2 and TRBJ1-1; no definite D call. Germline V lookup: CDR1 SGHAT, CDR2 FQNNGV. Between the trimmed V and J ends, which lost 5 bases and 1 base, there was a span of 11 bases. CDR3 size: 14 residues. The CDR3 nucleotides read TGTGCCAGCAGCCACCGGTCTAGGAACACTGAAGCTTTCTTT. This encodes CASSHRSRNTEAFF.

V is TRBV19 and J is TRBJ1-4; D perhaps matches TRBD1 (5 bases). Germline CDR1 reads LNHDA; CDR2 reads SQIVND (reference sequence). The CDR3 loop spans 13 amino acids. V lost 4 bases and J 7 bases, leaving 10 bases between the germline ends. In DNA form, the CDR3 reads TGTGCCAGTAGTAAGTCGGGGCGTGAAAAACTGTTTTTT. Its protein is CASSKSGREKLFF.

The gene calls are TRBV28 and TRBJ2-1; D may be TRBD2 (7 bases). The CDR3 sequence is 14 residues long. Germline-derived CDR1 and CDR2 are MDHEN and SYDVKM. V lost 7 bases and J 7 bases, leaving 17 bases between the germline ends. The CDR3 region has the DNA TGTGCCAGCAAAACGGGGGGCGAGGTAAATGAGCAGTTCTTC. Its protein product is CASKTGGEVNEQFF.

This clone was picked up a small number of times. The genes are TRBV28 and TRBJ1-2; D is unclear. This CDR3 has 13 amino acids. Germline V gives CDR1 MDHEN, CDR2 SYDVKM. V lost 9 bases, J lost 8 bases, and 19 bases lay in between. For the CDR3, the DNA is TGTGCCAGTCTCTCCGGAGGGCGCGCGGGCTACACCTTC. It encodes CASLSGGRAGYTF.

This sequence joins TRBV7-2 and TRBJ1-2; no definite D call. The CDR3 is 15 residues long. Germline CDR1 SGHTA, CDR2 FQGNSA. V lost 5 bases, J lost 7 bases, and 20 bases lay in between. For the CDR3, the DNA is TGTGCCAGCAGCCCAGCCACTAATCGGGTCCTTGGCTACACCTTC. Protein sequence: CASSPATNRVLGYTF.

The rearrangement uses TRBV14 and TRBJ1-2; D remains unclear. This CDR3 has 14 residues. Per the germline V gene, CDR1 is SGHDN and CDR2 is FVKESK. The V and J ends lost 1 base and 2 bases respectively, with 8 bases between them. The DNA of the CDR3 is TGTGCCAGCAGCCAAGGTCCCAGGAACTATGGCTACACCTTC. Encoded protein: CASSQGPRNYGYTF.

V usage is TRBV7-6 and J usage is TRBJ1-5; 8 bases align to TRBD1. V dropped 1 base and J dropped 6; count of bases not matched to a gene: 5. The germline V gene encodes CDR1 SGHVS and CDR2 FNYEAQ. This CDR3 is built from 15 residues. The CDR3 region has the DNA TGTGCCAGCAGCTTAGACGGCACAGGGGGTCAGCCCCAGCATTTT. It is translated as CASSLDGTGGQPQHF.

This clone was detected only a few times. The chain links TRBV2 to TRBJ2-7; D unclear. Trimming stripped 3 bases from V and 1 base from J, with 13 bases between. This CDR3 comprises 15 residues. From germline, CDR1 is SNHLY and CDR2 FYNNEI. CDR3 in DNA: TGTGCCAGCAGTGACGTCGGTGACCTATCCTACGAGCAGTACTTC. This sequence encodes CASSDVGDLSYEQYF.